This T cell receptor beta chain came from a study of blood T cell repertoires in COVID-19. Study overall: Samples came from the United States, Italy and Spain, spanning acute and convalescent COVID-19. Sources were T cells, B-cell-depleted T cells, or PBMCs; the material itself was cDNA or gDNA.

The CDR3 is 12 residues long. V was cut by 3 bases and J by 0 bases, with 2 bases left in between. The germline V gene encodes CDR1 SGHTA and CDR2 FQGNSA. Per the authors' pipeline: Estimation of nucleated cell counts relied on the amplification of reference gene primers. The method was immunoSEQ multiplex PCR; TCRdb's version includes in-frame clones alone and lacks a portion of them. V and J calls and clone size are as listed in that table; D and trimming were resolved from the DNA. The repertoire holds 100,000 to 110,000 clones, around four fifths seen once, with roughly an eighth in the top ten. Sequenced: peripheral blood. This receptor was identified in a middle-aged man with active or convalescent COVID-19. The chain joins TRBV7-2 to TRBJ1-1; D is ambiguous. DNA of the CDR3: TGTGCCAGCAGCTTCATGAACACTGAAGCTTTCTTT. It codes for CASSFMNTEAFF.